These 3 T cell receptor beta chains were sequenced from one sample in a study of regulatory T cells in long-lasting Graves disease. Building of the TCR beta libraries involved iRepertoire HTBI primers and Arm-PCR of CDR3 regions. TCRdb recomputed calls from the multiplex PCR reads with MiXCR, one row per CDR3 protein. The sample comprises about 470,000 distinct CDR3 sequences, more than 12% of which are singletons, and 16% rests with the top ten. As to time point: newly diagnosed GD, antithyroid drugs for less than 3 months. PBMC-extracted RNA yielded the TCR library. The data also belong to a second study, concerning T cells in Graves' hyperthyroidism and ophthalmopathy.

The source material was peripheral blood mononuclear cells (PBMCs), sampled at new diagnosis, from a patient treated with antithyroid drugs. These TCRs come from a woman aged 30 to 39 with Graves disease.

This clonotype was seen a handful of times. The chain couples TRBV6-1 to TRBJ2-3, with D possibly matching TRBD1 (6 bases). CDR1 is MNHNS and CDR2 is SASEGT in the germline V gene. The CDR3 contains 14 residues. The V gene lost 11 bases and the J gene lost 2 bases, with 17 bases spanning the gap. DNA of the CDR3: TGTGCCTCATGGACAGCCCATTCCACAGATACGCAGTATTTT. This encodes CASWTAHSTDTQYF.

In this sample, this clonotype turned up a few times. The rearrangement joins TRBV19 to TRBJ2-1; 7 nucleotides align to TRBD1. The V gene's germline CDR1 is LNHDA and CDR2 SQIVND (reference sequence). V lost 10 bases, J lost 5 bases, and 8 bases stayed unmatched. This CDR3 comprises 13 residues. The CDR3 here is CATLRDSNNEQFF. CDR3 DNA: TGTGCCACCCTCAGGGACAGTAACAATGAGCAGTTCTTC.

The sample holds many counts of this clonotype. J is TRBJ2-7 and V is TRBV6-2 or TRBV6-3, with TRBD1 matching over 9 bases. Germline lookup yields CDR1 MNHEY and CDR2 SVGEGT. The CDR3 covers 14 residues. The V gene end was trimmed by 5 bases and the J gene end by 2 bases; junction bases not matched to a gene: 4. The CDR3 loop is CASSADRGTYEQYF. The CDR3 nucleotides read TGTGCCAGCAGTGCCGACAGGGGGACCTACGAGCAGTACTTC.